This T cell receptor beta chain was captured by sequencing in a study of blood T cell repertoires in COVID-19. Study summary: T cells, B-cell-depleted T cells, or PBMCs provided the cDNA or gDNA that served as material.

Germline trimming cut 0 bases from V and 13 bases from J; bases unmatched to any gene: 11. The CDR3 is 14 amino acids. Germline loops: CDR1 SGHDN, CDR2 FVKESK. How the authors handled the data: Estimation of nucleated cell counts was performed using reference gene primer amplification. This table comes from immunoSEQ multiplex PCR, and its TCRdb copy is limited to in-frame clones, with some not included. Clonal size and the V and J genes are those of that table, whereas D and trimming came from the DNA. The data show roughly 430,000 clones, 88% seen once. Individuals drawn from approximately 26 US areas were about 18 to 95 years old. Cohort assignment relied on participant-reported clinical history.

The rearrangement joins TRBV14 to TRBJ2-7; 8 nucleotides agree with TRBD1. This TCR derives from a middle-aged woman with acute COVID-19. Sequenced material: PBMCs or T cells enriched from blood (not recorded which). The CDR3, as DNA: TGTGCCAGCAGCCAAGACTTGGGGGGACAGGCACCCTACTTC. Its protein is CASSQDLGGQAPYF.